This T cell receptor (beta chain) was found in a study of radiotherapy plus CTLA-4 blockade in lung cancer. Study background: The study recorded objective responses in 15% to 20% of patients and disease control in approximately 31%. Notes on the study in general: Clones of tumor-derived TCRs expanded in blood after radiotherapy plus ipilimumab. Best predicting response, reportedly, were early blood T cell clone dynamics, with interferon-beta.

The V gene end was trimmed by 5 bases and the J gene end by 5 bases; junction bases not matched to a gene: 2. The germline gives CDR1 SNHLY, CDR2 FYNNEI. CDR3 length: 14 amino acids. Remarks on this clone: The antigen is undetermined.

Measured with immunoSEQ multiplex PCR; TCRdb has only the in-frame clones, and not every one. The sample includes approximately 70,000 clones, approximately 76% of them seen just once. Ipilimumab CTLA-4 blockade and focal radiation were given to patients with chemo-refractory metastatic non-small-cell lung cancer. The V call is TRBV2, the J call TRBJ2-2, with 10 bases lining up with TRBD1. This TCR derives from a human donor with non-small cell lung cancer whose response to radiotherapy plus ipilimumab could not be evaluated. Some clones in this sample may be carry-over from other donors' samples. This material consisted of peripheral blood, taken from a patient treated with radiotherapy plus ipilimumab. CDR3 DNA sequence: TGTGCCAGCAGTACGGGACAGGGGACCGGGGAGCTGTTTTTT. This encodes CASSTGQGTGELFF.